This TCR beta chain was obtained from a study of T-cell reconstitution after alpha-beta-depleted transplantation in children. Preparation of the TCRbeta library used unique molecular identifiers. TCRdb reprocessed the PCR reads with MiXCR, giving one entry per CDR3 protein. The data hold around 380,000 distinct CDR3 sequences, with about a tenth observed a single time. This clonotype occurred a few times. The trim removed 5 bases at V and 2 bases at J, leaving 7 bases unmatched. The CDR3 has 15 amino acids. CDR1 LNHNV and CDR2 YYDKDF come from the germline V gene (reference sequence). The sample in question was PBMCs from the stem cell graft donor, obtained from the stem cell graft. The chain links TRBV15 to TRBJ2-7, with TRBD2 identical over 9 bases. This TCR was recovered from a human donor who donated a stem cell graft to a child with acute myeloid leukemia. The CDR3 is CATSGIIAGAYEQYF. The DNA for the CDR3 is TGTGCCACCAGCGGGATAATAGCGGGAGCCTACGAGCAGTACTTC.